This T cell receptor beta chain was sequenced for a study of shared clonotypes between healthy human individuals. Method: immunoSEQ multiplex PCR; TCRdb's copy keeps in-frame clones and lacks some. The profile shows over a million clones, 75% to 80% of them singletons. Per germline, CDR1 MDHEN and CDR2 SYDVKM. Germline trimming cut 5 bases from V and 4 bases from J; bases unmatched to any gene: 3. The CDR3 sequence is 15 residues long. The chain is built from TRBV28 and TRBJ2-6; 9 nucleotides agree with TRBD1. Specimen: memory CD4+ T cells from PBMCs. The subset: CD45RA-negative fraction. This receptor was taken from a man in his late teens or twenties in good health. Some clones in this sample may be carry-over from other donors' samples. CDR3 coding DNA: TGTGCCAGCAGTGGGACAGGGTCGGGGGCCAACGTCCTGACTTTC. Amino acid sequence: CASSGTGSGANVLTF.